The next 17 T cell receptor beta chains were all read from a single sample in a study of response to subunit inactivated influenza vaccine. MiXCR, applied by TCRdb to the RT-PCR reads, yields one record per CDR3 protein. The sample has a few hundred thousand distinct CDR3 sequences; about a fifth are singletons. This specimen consisted of PBMCs from blood, obtained less than 22 months after vaccination. These receptor sequences come from a man in his fifties or sixties who received an inactivated influenza vaccine.

This clonotype turned up a few times. V and J are TRBV27 and TRBJ2-6; TRBD2 is a possible D gene (5 bases). Looked up from germline, CDR1 is MNHEY and CDR2 is SMNVEV (reference sequence). This CDR3 has 17 residues. Trimming removed 3 bases from V and 0 bases from J, with 12 bases in between. CDR3 in amino acids: CASSFLAGSSGANVLTF. CDR3 nucleotide sequence: TGTGCCAGCAGTTTCCTGGCGGGTTCCTCTGGGGCCAACGTCCTGACTTTC.

This clonotype was observed a few times. This sequence joins TRBV3-1 and TRBJ2-1, with no clear D. CDR3 length: 11 residues. Germline V lookup: CDR1 LGHDT, CDR2 YNNKEL (reference sequence). V was clipped by 5 bases and J by 8 bases, with 7 bases between them. Here the CDR3 reads CASSSDYEQFF. The CDR3 DNA reads as TGTGCCAGCAGCTCAGACTATGAGCAGTTCTTC.

The chain links TRBV12-3 or TRBV12-4 to TRBJ2-1; D remains ambiguous. The CDR3 spans 15 residues. V dropped 4 bases and J dropped 6 bases, with 16 bases sitting between them. The CDR3 region has the DNA TGTGCCAGCAGTTCCAGGAATCGGTTCTCCAATGAGCAGTTCTTC. Its protein is CASSSRNRFSNEQFF.

This clonotype turned up a few times. The chain carries TRBV28 and TRBJ2-1, with no clear D. The CDR3 covers 10 residues. Germline-derived CDR1 and CDR2 are MDHEN and SYDVKM. V lost 9 bases, J lost 10 bases, and 10 bases lay in between. CDR3 region: CASSRWEQFF. In DNA, the CDR3 is TGTGCCAGTAGCAGGTGGGAGCAGTTCTTC.

This clonotype appeared many times. V gene TRBV12-3 or TRBV12-4 combines with J gene TRBJ1-3; D not resolved. This CDR3 is 13 amino acids long. V was clipped by 2 bases and J by 5 bases, with 7 bases between them. This CDR3 is CASSLFQRNTIYF. The DNA of the CDR3 is TGTGCCAGCAGTTTATTTCAGCGAAACACCATATATTTT.

Note on this clonotype: This may be a read error: a much more frequent sequence differs by one nucleotide. V gene TRBV20-1 combines with J gene TRBJ1-2; no clear D. Germline CDR1 reads DFQATT; CDR2 reads SNEGSKA (reference sequence). This CDR3 is built from 13 residues. The CDR3 coding sequence is TGCAGAGCTAGAGTGAATATGGACTATGGCTACACCTTC. Amino acid sequence: CRARVNMDYGYTF.

The chain links TRBV12-3 or TRBV12-4 to TRBJ2-3; no clear D gene. V lost 0 bases and J 2 bases, leaving 9 bases between the germline ends. The CDR3 loop spans 15 amino acids. CDR3 residues: CASSLAGDPTDTQYF. The CDR3 nucleotides read TGTGCCAGCAGTTTAGCGGGCGATCCCACAGATACGCAGTATTTT.

V gene TRBV7-9 combines with J gene TRBJ1-2; 11 nucleotides align to TRBD1. The CDR3 runs to 16 residues. J lost 2 bases, V lost 6 bases, and 8 bases had no gene match. Per germline, CDR1 SEHNR and CDR2 FQNEAQ (reference sequence). CDR3 protein: CASRSPGQGGNYGYTF. CDR3 nucleotides: TGTGCCAGCAGAAGCCCGGGACAGGGGGGCAACTATGGCTACACCTTC.

This clonotype was found a few times. V and J are TRBV11-2 and TRBJ1-3, with D unresolved. Germline V gene lookup returns CDR1 SGHAT and CDR2 FQNNGV. The CDR3 has 16 residues. The V end lost 3 bases, the J end lost 0 bases, and 12 bases lay between the germline ends. The CDR3 sequence: CASSLGAANSGNTIYF. In nucleotides, the CDR3 is TGTGCCAGCAGCTTGGGTGCCGCTAACTCTGGAAACACCATATATTTT.

This clonotype was detected only a few times. The rearrangement uses TRBV6-1 and TRBJ1-5, with D maybe TRBD1 (5 bases). CDR3 length equals 15 residues. CDR1 is MNHNS, CDR2 SASEGT, per germline. Trimming took off 6 bases at V and 1 base at J, with 13 bases between the two ends. The CDR3 spells CASSPTAFSNQPQHF. CDR3 coding DNA: TGTGCCAGCAGCCCGACAGCATTCAGCAATCAGCCCCAGCATTTT.

This clonotype was seen a handful of times. This CDR3 reads CASRKSGTGGTGELFF. The CDR3, as DNA: TGCGCCAGCAGAAAATCCGGGACAGGAGGCACCGGGGAGCTGTTTTTT. The chain links TRBV5-1 to TRBJ2-2, with TRBD1 identical over 8 bases. Trimming took 5 bases from V and 4 from J; bases not matched to a gene: 10. This CDR3 has 16 amino acids. CDR1 and CDR2 from the germline V gene are SGHRS and YFSETQ.

The V gene is TRBV20-1, the J gene TRBJ2-1; 8 nucleotides line up with TRBD2. This CDR3 is 13 amino acids long. The ends lost 6 bases at V and 3 bases at J; junction bases unmatched: 4. The germline V gene has CDR1 DFQATT and CDR2 SNEGSKA (reference sequence). The CDR3 spells CSAGRANYNEQFF. CDR3 sequence (DNA): TGCAGTGCCGGGAGGGCCAACTACAATGAGCAGTTCTTC.

The V and J genes are TRBV6-1 and TRBJ2-1; D unclear. CDR1 MNHNS and CDR2 SASEGT come from the germline V gene. Trimming shortened V by 6 bases and J by 0 bases, and 3 bases separated the two germline ends. The length of the CDR3 is 12 residues. The CDR3 here is CASRLSYNEQFF. The CDR3 DNA follows: TGTGCCAGCAGGCTCTCCTACAATGAGCAGTTCTTC.

This clonotype was observed a few times. The chain has TRBV20-1 and TRBJ1-2; D remains ambiguous. In germline, CDR1 is DFQATT, CDR2 SNEGSKA (reference sequence). The CDR3 consists of 14 residues. V lost 0 bases and J 8 bases, leaving 16 bases between the germline ends. CDR3 loop: CSARDGHPLRGYTF. CDR3 in DNA: TGCAGTGCTAGAGATGGGCACCCCCTGAGGGGCTACACCTTC.

The V gene is TRBV29-1, the J gene TRBJ2-7; D is uncertain. The germline gives CDR1 SQVTM, CDR2 ANQGSEA. Trimming removed 4 bases from V and 4 bases from J, with 14 bases in between. This CDR3 spans 13 amino acids. This CDR3 reads CSVGRTETYEQYF. The CDR3 DNA follows: TGCAGCGTTGGCCGGACGGAGACTTACGAGCAGTACTTC.

Only one count was recorded for this clonotype. The chain couples TRBV9 to TRBJ2-7; D possibly corresponds to TRBD2 (5 bases). The germline gives CDR1 SGDLS, CDR2 YYNGEE. The CDR3 has 14 amino acids. The V and J ends lost 0 bases and 0 bases respectively, with 7 bases between them. The CDR3 DNA reads TGTGCCAGCAGCGTAGATGGGAGCTCCTACGAGCAGTACTTC. It specifies CASSVDGSSYEQYF.

The CDR3 region has the DNA TGCAGCGTTTCGGGGACAGGGAAACACAATGAGCAGTTCTTC. It encodes CSVSGTGKHNEQFF. The chain has TRBV29-1 and TRBJ2-1; 9 positions match TRBD1. The CDR3 extends over 14 amino acids. Per germline, CDR1 SQVTM and CDR2 ANQGSEA. With V trimmed by 5 bases and J by 5 bases, 7 bases remained unmatched.